This T cell receptor (beta chain) came from a study of regulatory T cells in long-lasting Graves disease. Broader study findings: Persistent disease samples used TRBV28, TRBJ1-2 and TRBJ2-5 preferentially.

This clonotype was picked up many times. Antigen specificity is unknown. Sample time point: newly diagnosed GD, antithyroid drugs for less than 3 months. RNA extracted from PBMCs served as the sequencing template. V trimming: 0 bases; J trimming: 6 bases; junction bases outside the gene matches: 5. Per the germline V gene, CDR1 is DFQATT and CDR2 is SNEGSKA (reference sequence). The CDR3 loop spans 14 amino acids. Sequencing libraries for TCR beta were prepared with iRepertoire HTBI primers and Arm-PCR of CDR3 regions. MiXCR was run by TCRdb on the multiplex PCR reads, yielding one entry per CDR3 protein. Of 560,000 or so distinct CDR3 sequences in the sample, about 16% were seen once. The data also belong to a second study, concerning T cells in Graves' hyperthyroidism and ophthalmopathy. That publication notes: The diagnoses drew upon clinical symptoms, serum thyroxine and TRAb, thyroid ultrasound and orbital computed tomography.

The source material was peripheral blood mononuclear cells (PBMCs), sampled at new diagnosis, from a patient treated with antithyroid drugs. V usage is TRBV20-1 and J usage is TRBJ2-7; 10 positions agree with TRBD2. The TCR sequence derives from a man younger than 35 with Graves disease. CDR3 sequence: CSARDGLAGAEQYF. The CDR3 DNA reads TGCAGTGCTAGAGATGGGCTAGCGGGAGCCGAGCAGTACTTC.